Below, 21 T cell receptor beta chains from the same sample are listed, as sequenced in a study of T cell responses to AZD1222 COVID-19 vaccine. The data were produced by immunoSEQ multiplex PCR, yet TCRdb's version contains in-frame clones alone and is incomplete. The sample holds over 120,000 clones, roughly 94% seen once. The sequences come from peripheral blood, collected on day 0 of AZD1222 vaccination. The receptor source for this set is an adult in good health.

This clone was seen just once. The chain recombines TRBV7-2 with TRBJ2-7, with D maybe TRBD2 (5 bases). V lost 1 base and J lost 0, with 10 bases in between. The CDR3 has 15 amino acids. Germline assignment: CDR1 SGHTA and CDR2 FQGNSA. CDR3 coding DNA: TGTGCCAGCAGCTTAGTCCAAGCGGTCTCCTACGAGCAGTACTTC. The encoded protein is CASSLVQAVSYEQYF. Supplemented by reference TRBV7-2 and TRBJ2-7, the full variable domain reads GAGVSQSPSNKVTEKGKDVELRCDPISGHTALYWYRQSLGQGLEFLIYFQGNSAPDKSGLPSDRFSAERTGGSVSTLTIQRTQQEDSAVYLCASSLVQAVSYEQYFGPGTRLTVT.

CDR3 bases: TGTGCCAGCAGTTTCCTTAGCCCGGGCCAAAGGGAGACCCAGTACTTC. Encoded protein: CASSFLSPGQRETQYF. V usage is TRBV6-2 or TRBV6-3 and J usage is TRBJ2-5; D not certain. This CDR3 is built from 16 residues. Germline V gives CDR1 MNHEY, CDR2 SVGEGT. With 4 bases removed from V and 5 bases from J, the gap between germline ends came to 20 bases.

This chain joins TRBV6-5 and TRBJ2-5; 10 bases are shared with TRBD1. From germline, CDR1 is MNHEY and CDR2 SVGAGI. With 11 bases clipped from V and 5 bases from J, the junction kept 8 bases outside the gene matches. There are 13 residues in the CDR3. This CDR3 is CAATTGGGETQYF. The CDR3 region has the DNA TGTGCCGCCACGACAGGGGGCGGGGAGACCCAGTACTTC.

This chain links TRBV10-3 with TRBJ1-2; TRBD1 is a possible D gene (5 bases). The germline V gene encodes CDR1 ENHRY and CDR2 SYGVKD. V was clipped by 4 bases and J by 7 bases, with 16 bases between them. The CDR3 extends over 14 amino acids. In DNA, the CDR3 is TGTGCCATCAGTGGAAGACAGCTTTCAGGTGGCTACACCTTC. Residues: CAISGRQLSGGYTF.

As regards this clone: In the same sample, other DNA sequences code for this CDR3. The V and J genes are TRBV3-1 (or the pseudogene TRBV3-2) and TRBJ2-5, with 9 bases aligning to TRBD2. J lost 5 bases, V lost 6 bases, and 1 base had no gene match. The CDR3 consists of 12 residues. The germline CDR1 and CDR2 sequences are LGHDT and YNNKEL (reference sequence). The CDR3 region is CASRLAGETQYF. CDR3 nucleotide sequence: TGTGCCAGCAGGCTAGCGGGGGAGACCCAGTACTTC.

The chain has TRBV7-2 and TRBJ1-4; D might be TRBD1 (5 bases). The CDR3 is 15 residues long. V lost 1 base, J lost 6 bases, and 12 bases lay in between. Germline V gene lookup returns CDR1 SGHTA and CDR2 FQGNSA. CDR3 protein: CASSLGGERDEKLFF. In nucleotides, the CDR3 is TGTGCCAGCAGCTTAGGAGGGGAGAGGGATGAAAAACTGTTTTTT.

The rearrangement joins TRBV9 to TRBJ2-2; the D is unclear. Trimming removed 0 bases at V and 4 bases at J, with 10 bases between. The CDR3 has 15 residues. Germline lookup yields CDR1 SGDLS and CDR2 YYNGEE. In DNA, the CDR3 is TGTGCCAGCAGCGTAGGGACGGATCTCACCGGGGAGCTGTTTTTT. This sequence encodes CASSVGTDLTGELFF.

V and J are TRBV4-1 and TRBJ2-1, with D maybe TRBD2 (6 bases). The V end lost 4 bases, the J end lost 8 bases, and 18 bases lay between the germline ends. The CDR3 covers 15 residues. Germline V gene lookup returns CDR1 MGHRA and CDR2 YSYEKL. DNA of the CDR3: TGCGCCAGCAGCCTCACGTTGGGGGAGGTCGATGAGCAGTTCTTC. This sequence encodes CASSLTLGEVDEQFF.

The chain links TRBV9 to TRBJ2-3; 9 nucleotides align to TRBD1. The length of the CDR3 is 18 residues. Germline CDR1 SGDLS, CDR2 YYNGEE. The V gene end was trimmed by 0 bases and the J gene end by 3 bases; junction bases not matched to a gene: 11. The CDR3 nucleotides read TGTGCCAGCAGCGTAGAGCGAACCGGGACAGGGTATACAGATACGCAGTATTTT. Its translation is CASSVERTGTGYTDTQYF.

J is TRBJ1-1 and V is TRBV5-5, with TRBD1 matching over 8 bases. Trimming removed 3 bases from V and 3 bases from J; junction bases left unmatched: 7. Germline V gives CDR1 SGHKS, CDR2 YYEKEE (reference sequence). The CDR3 has 15 residues. The CDR3 is CASSYWTGRDTEAFF. The CDR3 region has the DNA TGTGCCAGCAGCTATTGGACAGGGAGAGACACTGAAGCTTTCTTT. The full variable domain, in which reference TRBV5-5 and TRBJ1-1 provide the parts outside the CDR3, is DAGVTQSPTHLIKTRGQQVTLRCSPISGHKSVSWYQQVLGQGPQFIFQYYEKEERGRGNFPDRFSARQFPNYSSELNVNALLLGDSALYLCASSYWTGRDTEAFFGQGTRLTVV.

The CDR3 coding sequence is TGTGCCAGCAGCCAGGAGGGATTGACTAATGAAAAACTGTTTTTT. Its protein is CASSQEGLTNEKLFF. The V call is TRBV3-1 (or the pseudogene TRBV3-2), the J call TRBJ1-4; D is unclear. Trimming cost V 3 bases and J 2 bases, with 10 bases left between them. CDR1 and CDR2 from the germline V gene are LGHDT and YNNKEL (reference sequence). The CDR3 length is 15 residues.

The chain carries TRBV19 and TRBJ1-1; D is perhaps TRBD1 (5 bases). V was cut by 7 bases and J by 0 bases, with 15 bases left in between. This CDR3 is built from 15 residues. Per the germline V gene, CDR1 is LNHDA and CDR2 is SQIVND (reference sequence). As DNA, the CDR3 is TGTGCCAGTACTCGGGGGAGTCCGATGAACACTGAAGCTTTCTTT. Translating gives CASTRGSPMNTEAFF.

The count of this clone is one. This chain joins TRBV3-1 (or the pseudogene TRBV3-2) and TRBJ2-4; 15 positions agree with TRBD2. The CDR3 length is 17 residues. Germline CDR1 is LGHDT and CDR2 is YNNKEL (reference sequence). Trimming cost V 4 bases and J 7 bases; bases outside gene matches: 8. The CDR3 bases are TGTGCCAGCAGCCTTGGACTAGCGGGGGGGCCGGGGAACATTCAGTACTTC. Its protein product is CASSLGLAGGPGNIQYF.

CDR3: CSPTPGQGRQPQHF. The CDR3, as DNA: TGCAGCCCCACACCGGGACAGGGAAGGCAGCCCCAGCATTTT. This rearrangement joins TRBV29-1 to TRBJ1-5, with 9 bases lining up with TRBD1. The CDR3 sequence is 14 residues long. The trim removed 8 bases at V and 7 bases at J, leaving 12 bases unmatched. Germline assignment: CDR1 SQVTM and CDR2 ANQGSEA.

The chain is built from TRBV7-8 and TRBJ2-7; D ambiguous. The CDR3 extends over 12 amino acids. CDR1 SGHVS and CDR2 FQNEAQ come from the germline V gene. The V end lost 5 bases, the J end lost 3 bases, and 8 bases lay between the germline ends. In DNA, the CDR3 is TGTGCCAGCAGCCATCAGGACTACGAGCAGTACTTC. Residues: CASSHQDYEQYF.

The chain links TRBV5-6 to TRBJ2-2; D remains unclear. From germline, CDR1 is SGHDT and CDR2 YYEEEE. V gave up 4 bases and J gave up 4 bases, with 8 bases separating them. This CDR3 has 13 amino acids. The CDR3 DNA reads as TGTGCCAGCAGCGTGGGCCCCACCGGGGAGCTGTTTTTT. Its translation: CASSVGPTGELFF.

This clone has just one count. The rearrangement links TRBV7-6 to TRBJ2-3; 13 bases are shared with TRBD2. The germline gives CDR1 SGHVS, CDR2 FNYEAQ. The CDR3 is made up of 17 amino acids. The V and J ends lost 5 bases and 2 bases, in that order; junction bases with no gene match: 7. In DNA form, the CDR3 reads TGTGCCAGCAGCGCTAGACTAGCGGGGGGCCTCACAGATACGCAGTATTTT. Protein product: CASSARLAGGLTDTQYF.

The chain links TRBV27 to TRBJ1-6; a weak D match, TRBD1 (5 bases). Germline lookup yields CDR1 MNHEY and CDR2 SMNVEV (reference sequence). This CDR3 is 17 amino acids long. Deletions cut 3 bases from V and 3 bases from J, with 15 bases between. CDR3 sequence reads: CASSFNRDRGYNSPLHF. The DNA for the CDR3 is TGTGCCAGCAGTTTTAATCGGGACCGAGGCTATAATTCACCCCTCCACTTT.

The V gene is TRBV5-1, the J gene TRBJ1-3; D unclear. This CDR3 comprises 14 residues. Trimming removed 1 base from V and 5 bases from J, with 10 bases in between. Germline CDR1 reads SGHRS; CDR2 reads YFSETQ. CDR3 amino acids: CASSLSSGRNTIYF. The CDR3 DNA reads as TGCGCCAGCAGCTTGTCCTCGGGGAGAAACACCATATATTTT.

The CDR3 region has the DNA TGCAGTGCTAGAGTTCGGGTTGAGCAGTTCTTC. It is translated as CSARVRVEQFF. The chain uses TRBV20-1 and TRBJ2-1, with D uncertain. In germline, CDR1 is DFQATT, CDR2 SNEGSKA (reference sequence). V was clipped by 1 base and J by 9 bases, with 7 bases between them. The CDR3 contains 11 residues.

The chain uses TRBV2 and TRBJ1-4, with D possibly TRBD1 on 5 matching bases. The CDR3 consists of 13 residues. The germline V gene encodes CDR1 SNHLY and CDR2 FYNNEI. V lost 4 bases and J 4 bases, leaving 7 bases between the germline ends. CDR3 loop: CASSGQFNEKLFF. The CDR3 DNA reads TGTGCCAGCAGTGGACAGTTTAATGAAAAACTGTTTTTT.